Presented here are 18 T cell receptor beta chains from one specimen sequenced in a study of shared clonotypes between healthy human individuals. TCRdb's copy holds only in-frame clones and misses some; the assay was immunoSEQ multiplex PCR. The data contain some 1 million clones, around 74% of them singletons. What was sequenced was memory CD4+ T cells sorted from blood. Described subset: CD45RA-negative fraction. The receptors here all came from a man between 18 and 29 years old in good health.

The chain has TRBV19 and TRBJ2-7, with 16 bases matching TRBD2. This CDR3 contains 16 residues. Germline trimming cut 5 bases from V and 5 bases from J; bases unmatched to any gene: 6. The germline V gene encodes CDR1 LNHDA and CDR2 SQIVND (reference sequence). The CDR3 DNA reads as TGTGCCAGTAGTCAGGGACTAGCGGGAGGGTTCGACGAGCAGTACTTC. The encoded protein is CASSQGLAGGFDEQYF.

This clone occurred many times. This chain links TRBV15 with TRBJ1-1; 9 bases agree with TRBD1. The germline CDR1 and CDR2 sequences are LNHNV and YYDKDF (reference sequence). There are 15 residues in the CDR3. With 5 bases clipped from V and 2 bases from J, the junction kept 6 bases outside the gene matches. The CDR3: CATSWPGQGNTEAFF. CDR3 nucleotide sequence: TGTGCCACCAGCTGGCCGGGACAGGGAAACACTGAAGCTTTCTTT.

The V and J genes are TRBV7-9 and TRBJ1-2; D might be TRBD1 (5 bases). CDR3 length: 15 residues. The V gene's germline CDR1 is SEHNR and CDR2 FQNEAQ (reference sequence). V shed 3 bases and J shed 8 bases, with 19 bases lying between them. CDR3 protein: CASSFSGTPGIGYTF. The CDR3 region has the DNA TGTGCCAGCAGCTTTTCCGGGACCCCTGGAATCGGCTACACCTTC.

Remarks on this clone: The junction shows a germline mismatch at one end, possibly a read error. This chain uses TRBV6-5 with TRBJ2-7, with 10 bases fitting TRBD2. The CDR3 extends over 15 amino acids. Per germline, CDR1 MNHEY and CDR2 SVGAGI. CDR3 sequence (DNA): TGTGCCAGCACTCCAAGCGGGAGGGCCTCCCACGAGCAGTACTTC. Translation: CASTPSGRASHEQYF.

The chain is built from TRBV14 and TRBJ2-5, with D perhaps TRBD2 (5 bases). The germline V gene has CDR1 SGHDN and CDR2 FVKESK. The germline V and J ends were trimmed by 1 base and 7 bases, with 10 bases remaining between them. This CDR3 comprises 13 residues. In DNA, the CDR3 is TGTGCCAGCAGCCAAGGGACTCCGGGGACCCAGTACTTC. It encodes CASSQGTPGTQYF.

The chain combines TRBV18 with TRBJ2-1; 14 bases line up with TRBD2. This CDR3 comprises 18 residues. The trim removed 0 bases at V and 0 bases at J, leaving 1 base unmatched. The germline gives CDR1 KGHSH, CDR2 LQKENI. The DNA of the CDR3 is TGTGCCAGCTCACCACCTGGGACTAGCGGGAGCTCCTACAATGAGCAGTTCTTC. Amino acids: CASSPPGTSGSSYNEQFF.

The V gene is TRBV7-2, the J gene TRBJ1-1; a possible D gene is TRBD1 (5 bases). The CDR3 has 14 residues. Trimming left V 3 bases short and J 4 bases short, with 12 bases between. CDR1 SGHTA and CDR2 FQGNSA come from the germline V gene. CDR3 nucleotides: TGTGCCAGCAGCTTGGGGACCACGGTCACTGAAGCTTTCTTT. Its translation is CASSLGTTVTEAFF.

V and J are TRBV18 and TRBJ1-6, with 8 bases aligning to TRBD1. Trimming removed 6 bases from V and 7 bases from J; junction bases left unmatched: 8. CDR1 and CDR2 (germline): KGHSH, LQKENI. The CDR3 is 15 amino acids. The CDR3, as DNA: TGTGCCAGCTCGCAATTTGGACAGGGAAATTCACCCCTCCACTTT. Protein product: CASSQFGQGNSPLHF.

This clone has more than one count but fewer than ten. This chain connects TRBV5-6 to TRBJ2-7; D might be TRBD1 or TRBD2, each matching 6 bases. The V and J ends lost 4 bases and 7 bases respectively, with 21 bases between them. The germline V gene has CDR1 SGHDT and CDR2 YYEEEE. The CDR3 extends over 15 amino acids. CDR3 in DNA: TGTGCCAGCAGCACACAGGGTTTGGGACGGGAGGAGCAGTACTTC. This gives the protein CASSTQGLGREEQYF.

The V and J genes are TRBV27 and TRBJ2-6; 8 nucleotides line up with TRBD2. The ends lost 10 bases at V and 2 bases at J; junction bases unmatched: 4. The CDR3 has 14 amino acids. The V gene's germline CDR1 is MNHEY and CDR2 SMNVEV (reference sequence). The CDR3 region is CATPGGAGANVLTF. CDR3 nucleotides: TGTGCCACCCCCGGGGGGGCTGGGGCCAACGTCCTGACTTTC.

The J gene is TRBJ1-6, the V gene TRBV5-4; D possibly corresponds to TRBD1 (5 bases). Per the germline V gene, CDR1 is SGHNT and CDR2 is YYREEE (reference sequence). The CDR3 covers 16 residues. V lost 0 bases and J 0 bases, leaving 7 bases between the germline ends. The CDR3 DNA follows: TGTGCCAGCAGCTTGGTAGGGGCCTCCTATAATTCACCCCTCCACTTT. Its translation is CASSLVGASYNSPLHF.

CDR3 DNA: TGTGCCTGGACGGGGGGGGCTGGAAACACCATATATTTT. Its translation: CAWTGGAGNTIYF. V usage is TRBV30 and J usage is TRBJ1-3, with a tentative D call TRBD1 (5 bases). Germline V gene sequence: CDR1 GTSNPN, CDR2 SVGIG (reference sequence). The V and J ends lost 4 bases and 2 bases respectively, with 9 bases between them. The CDR3 totals 13 residues.

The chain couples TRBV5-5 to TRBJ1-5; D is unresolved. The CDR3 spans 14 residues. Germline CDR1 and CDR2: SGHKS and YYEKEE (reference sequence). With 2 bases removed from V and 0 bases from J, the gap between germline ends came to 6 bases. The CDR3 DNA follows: TGTGCCAGCAGCTTAGACCCTAGCAATCAGCCCCAGCATTTT. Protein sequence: CASSLDPSNQPQHF.

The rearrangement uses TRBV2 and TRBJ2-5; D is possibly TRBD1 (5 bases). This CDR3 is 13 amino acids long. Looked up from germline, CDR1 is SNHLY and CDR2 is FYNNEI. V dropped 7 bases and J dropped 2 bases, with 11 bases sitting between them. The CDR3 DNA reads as TGTGCCAGCATTCGACAGTTACAAGAGACCCAGTACTTC. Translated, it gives CASIRQLQETQYF.

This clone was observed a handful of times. DNA for the CDR3: TGCGCCAGCAGCGTCGAAGGGAATAATGAAAAACTGTTTTTT. The encoded protein is CASSVEGNNEKLFF. This chain uses TRBV5-1 with TRBJ1-4; D unresolved. V shed 4 bases and J shed 4 bases, with 11 bases lying between them. The CDR3 covers 14 residues. Germline loops: CDR1 SGHRS, CDR2 YFSETQ.

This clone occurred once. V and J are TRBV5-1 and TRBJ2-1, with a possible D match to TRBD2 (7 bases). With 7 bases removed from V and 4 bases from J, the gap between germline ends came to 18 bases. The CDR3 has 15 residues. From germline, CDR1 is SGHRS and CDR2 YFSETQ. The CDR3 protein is CASSHGGAEYNEQFF. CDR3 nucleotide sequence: TGCGCCAGCTCCCATGGGGGGGCAGAGTACAATGAGCAGTTCTTC.

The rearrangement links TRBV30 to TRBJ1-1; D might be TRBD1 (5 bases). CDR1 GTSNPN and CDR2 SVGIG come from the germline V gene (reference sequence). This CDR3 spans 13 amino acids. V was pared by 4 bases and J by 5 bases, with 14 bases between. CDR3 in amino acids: CAWKSGTRTEAFF. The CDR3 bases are TGTGCCTGGAAGTCTGGGACTCGGACTGAAGCTTTCTTT.

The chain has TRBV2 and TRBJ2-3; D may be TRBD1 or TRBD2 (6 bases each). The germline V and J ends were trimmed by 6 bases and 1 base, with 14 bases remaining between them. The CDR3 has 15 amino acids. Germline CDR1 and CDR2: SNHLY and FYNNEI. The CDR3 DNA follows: TGTGCCAGCAGGTTAAGGGGGACTGGCACAGATACGCAGTATTTT. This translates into CASRLRGTGTDTQYF.